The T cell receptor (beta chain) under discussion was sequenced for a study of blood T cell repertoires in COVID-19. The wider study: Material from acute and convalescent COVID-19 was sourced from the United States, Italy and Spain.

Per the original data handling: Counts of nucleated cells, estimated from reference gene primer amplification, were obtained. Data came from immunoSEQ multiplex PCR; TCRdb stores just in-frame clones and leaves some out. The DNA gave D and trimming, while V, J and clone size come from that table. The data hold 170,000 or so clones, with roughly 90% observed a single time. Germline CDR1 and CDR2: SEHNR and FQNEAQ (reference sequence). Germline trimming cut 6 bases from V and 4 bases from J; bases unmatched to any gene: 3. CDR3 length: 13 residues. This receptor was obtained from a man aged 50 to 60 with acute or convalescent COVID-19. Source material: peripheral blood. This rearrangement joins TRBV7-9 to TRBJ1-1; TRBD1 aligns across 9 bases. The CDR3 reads CASRATGGTEAFF. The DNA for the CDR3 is TGTGCCAGCAGAGCGACAGGGGGCACTGAAGCTTTCTTT.